What follows are 10 T cell receptor beta chains derived from one specimen sequenced in a study of T cell clones after liver transplantation. Generated by immunoSEQ multiplex PCR, the TCRdb table keeps only in-frame clones and is missing some. This table has over 14,000 clones, around 82% appearing once. Sample: CD8+ T cells from blood, taken around 44 months after liver transplant. The receptors here all came from a human patient who received a liver transplant. The graft donor may be the source of some T cells.

This clone is judged medium-sized. The V call is TRBV7-2, the J call TRBJ2-1, with unresolved D. Germline V lookup: CDR1 SGHTA, CDR2 FQGNSA. V gave up 5 bases and J gave up 7 bases, with 12 bases separating them. The CDR3 extends over 13 amino acids. The CDR3 is CASSPGVGNEQFF. In DNA, the CDR3 is TGTGCCAGCAGCCCCGGCGTTGGGAATGAGCAGTTCTTC.

This clone showed up just once. The rearrangement joins TRBV27 to TRBJ2-7; D not resolved. The CDR3 is 13 residues long. Germline V gene data show CDR1 as MNHEY and CDR2 as SMNVEV (reference sequence). Between the trimmed V and J ends, which lost 6 bases and 2 bases, there was a span of 11 bases. The CDR3 spells CASSPGYPYEQYF. The CDR3 region has the DNA TGTGCCAGCAGCCCCGGGTACCCCTACGAGCAGTACTTC.

The V call is TRBV19, the J call TRBJ2-6; D possibly matches TRBD1 or TRBD2 (5 bases each). The CDR3 totals 14 residues. V was clipped by 5 bases and J by 3 bases, with 8 bases between them. Per germline, CDR1 LNHDA and CDR2 SQIVND (reference sequence). For the CDR3, the DNA is TGTGCCAGTAGTTGGGGGTTTGGGGCCAACGTCCTGACTTTC. Protein: CASSWGFGANVLTF.

Only one count was recorded for this clone. The J gene is TRBJ2-7, the V gene TRBV2; the D is unclear. The CDR3 sequence is 10 residues long. Germline lookup yields CDR1 SNHLY and CDR2 FYNNEI. V was shortened by 11 bases and J by 6 bases, with 11 bases between the two germline ends. The CDR3 coding sequence is TGTGCCGTTATGGCCCCCGAGCAGTACTTC. Its protein is CAVMAPEQYF. The full variable domain, with the rest looked up from reference TRBV2 and TRBJ2-7, is EPEVTQTPSHQVTQMGQEVILRCVPISNHLYFYWYRQILGQKVEFLVSFYNNEISEKSEIFDDQFSVERPDGSNFTLKIRSTKLEDSAMYFCAVMAPEQYFGPGTRLTVT.

V gene TRBV7-9 combines with J gene TRBJ2-7, with a weak D call TRBD1 (5 bases). The germline V gene encodes CDR1 SEHNR and CDR2 FQNEAQ (reference sequence). V lost 5 bases to trimming and J lost 3 bases, with 17 bases between them. The CDR3 is 15 amino acids. The CDR3 loop reads CASSPRQGPYYEQYF. In nucleotides, the CDR3 is TGTGCCAGCAGCCCCCGCCAGGGTCCCTACTACGAGCAGTACTTC.

The CDR3 loop reads CASSFGQGLSYEQYF. The CDR3 bases are TGTGCCAGCAGTTTTGGGCAGGGACTATCCTACGAGCAGTACTTC. The chain joins TRBV27 to TRBJ2-7, with 7 bases matching TRBD2. There are 15 residues in the CDR3. Trimming removed 3 bases from V and 1 base from J; junction bases left unmatched: 6. Germline V lookup: CDR1 MNHEY, CDR2 SMNVEV (reference sequence).

This chain uses TRBV27 with TRBJ2-7; D possibly corresponds to TRBD2 (6 bases). This CDR3 has 16 amino acids. CDR1 is MNHEY and CDR2 is SMNVEV in the germline V gene (reference sequence). Trimming took off 3 bases at V and 4 bases at J, with 19 bases between the two ends. The CDR3 DNA sequence: TGTGCCAGCAGTTTGGGACCGGACGGAGGGAGGTACGAGCAGTACTTC. Residues: CASSLGPDGGRYEQYF.

This clone appeared once. The chain is built from TRBV7-9 and TRBJ2-7, with 12 bases fitting TRBD2. This CDR3 is built from 15 residues. With 5 bases clipped from V and 4 bases from J, the junction kept 6 bases outside the gene matches. Germline CDR1 is SEHNR and CDR2 is FQNEAQ (reference sequence). The CDR3 protein is CASSPLAGGQYEQYF. The CDR3 DNA is TGTGCCAGCAGCCCGCTAGCGGGGGGGCAGTACGAGCAGTACTTC.

The gene calls are TRBV7-6 and TRBJ1-2, with D uncertain. Germline CDR1 is SGHVS and CDR2 is FNYEAQ. The CDR3 contains 16 residues. V lost 3 bases and J 2 bases, leaving 16 bases between the germline ends. CDR3 coding DNA: TGTGCCAGCAGCTTGTTCGAATCGGACGGGAACTATGGCTACACCTTC. Translated: CASSLFESDGNYGYTF.

The V gene is TRBV19, the J gene TRBJ2-5; D remains unclear. The CDR3 consists of 14 residues. The V end was cut by 2 bases, the J end by 0 bases, with 7 bases between. The V gene's germline CDR1 is LNHDA and CDR2 SQIVND (reference sequence). As DNA, the CDR3 is TGTGCCAGTAGTATATACGGAAACCAAGAGACCCAGTACTTC. It specifies CASSIYGNQETQYF.